These T cell receptor beta chains were read from a single sample in a study of blood T cell repertoires in COVID-19. The data were produced by immunoSEQ multiplex PCR, yet TCRdb's version contains in-frame clones alone and is incomplete. The sample records some 200,000 clones, around 85% being singletons. The sample comprised PBMCs or T cells enriched from blood (not recorded which). These receptors came from a woman aged 40 to 50 with acute COVID-19. CDR3s include the opening cysteine and the closing phenylalanine or tryptophan.

J gene,V gene,CDR3 protein
TRBJ2-2,TRBV4-3,CASSQERGGTGELFF
TRBJ2-7,TRBV6-5,CASSYSNTRAGYEQYF
TRBJ2-2,TRBV29-1,CSVEGSGRAGNGELFF
TRBJ1-3,TRBV11-2,CASSFPGQGNTIYF
TRBJ1-4,TRBV18,CASSRQGAGGGEKLFF
TRBJ2-3,TRBV14,CASSWRETSTDTQYF
TRBJ1-2,TRBV19,CASSPSSGGIYGYTF
TRBJ1-3,TRBV3-1/TRBV3-2,CASSYQAYSGNTIYF
TRBJ2-3,TRBV9,CASSDAGTDTQYF
TRBJ1-2,TRBV9,CAATEGNYGYTF
TRBJ2-3,TRBV30,CASRGGGVLGTQYF
TRBJ2-7,TRBV11-3,CASSSDRGYEQYF
TRBJ2-7,TRBV28,CASTSEPGREQYF
TRBJ2-6,TRBV4-2,CASSQDRGDYISGANVLTF
TRBJ1-1,TRBV5-1,CASRLDRDEAFF
TRBJ2-1,TRBV2,CASSVDRYNEQFF
TRBJ2-5,TRBV28,CASSDRDRGQETQYF
TRBJ1-5,TRBV5-1,CASSLGQGTNQPQHF
TRBJ1-1,TRBV7-6,CASSLKVDAGNTEAFF
TRBJ2-1,TRBV24-1,CATSDWDSLNEQFF
TRBJ2-2,TRBV7-9,CASSSRDYNTGELFF
TRBJ2-1,TRBV18,CASSSTGINEQFF
TRBJ1-2,TRBV7-9,CASSLTGDYGYTF
TRBJ1-3,TRBV11-1,CASSRDYSGNTIYF
TRBJ2-5,TRBV6-5,CASLAETQYF
TRBJ1-1,TRBV28,CASSLQGRFGTEAFF
TRBJ2-5,TRBV30,CAWSRLAGSRTQYF
TRBJ2-1,TRBV18,CASSRGGASEQFF
TRBJ2-2,TRBV4-3,CASGRGRGTGELFF
TRBJ2-2,TRBV10-1,CASSEPPGEILFF
TRBJ1-3,TRBV6-1,CASSEERVGNTIYF
TRBJ1-2,TRBV19,CASSDSSYGYTF
TRBJ1-5,TRBV15,CATSRKQGTAQHF
TRBJ1-1,TRBV19,CASSLRGTGGTEAFF
TRBJ2-2,TRBV4-1,CASSQDGRAGELFF
TRBJ1-1,TRBV6-5,CASSAGALNTEAFF
TRBJ2-3,TRBV29-1,CSVASGRGTDTQYF
TRBJ1-4,TRBV19,CASRPRDRSLTNEKLFF
TRBJ2-3,TRBV7-9,CASSPLAGVPDTQYF
TRBJ1-6,TRBV4-3,CASSQGATSFNSPLHF
TRBJ2-7,TRBV10-3,CAISDGLAGYEQYF
TRBJ2-1,TRBV5-1,CASSFLGQGRDEQFF
TRBJ2-7,TRBV10-2,CASSAMGRVVSGEQYF
TRBJ2-3,TRBV28,CASSLSTSGATDTQYF
TRBJ1-2,TRBV5-6,CASSLTGGGSGGYTF
TRBJ1-2,TRBV11-2,CASSLALVGGGNYGYTF
TRBJ2-4,TRBV7-2,CASSLGGQGKNIQYF
TRBJ1-1,TRBV30,CAWSQIMQGAEAFF
TRBJ2-7,TRBV28,CASSPLTGAWEQYF
TRBJ1-1,TRBV27,CASSGRGGMRVF